Described below is a single T cell receptor beta chain sequence and its context. Its antigen is undetermined. This CDR3 has 13 amino acids. V was clipped by 3 bases and J by 7 bases, with 10 bases between them. Quantitative 5'-RACE with molecular barcodes was used to make the TCR beta libraries. Each CDR3 protein gets one entry after TCRdb re-called the 5' RACE reads with MiXCR. The table lists 250,000 to 300,000 distinct CDR3 sequences, around 20% of them singletons. This entry belongs to a study of CD8 T cells in ankylosing spondylitis. Study-level points and caveats: A TCR beta motif of 7 to 9 highly homologous variants seemed to mark ankylosing spondylitis blood. Reportedly, disease-linked clones are significantly enriched in ankylosing spondylitis patients' matched synovial fluid.

The sequence was obtained from a male donor with ankylosing spondylitis or in good health (not recorded which). Sequenced input: blood, either unsorted or a sorted T cell fraction (not recorded which). The chain recombines TRBV12-3 or TRBV12-4 with TRBJ2-1; perhaps D is TRBD1 or TRBD2 (6 bases each). CDR3 sequence (DNA): TGTGCCAGCAGTTTGACGGGGGCAAATGAGCAGTTCTTC. Encoded protein: CASSLTGANEQFF.